This section outlines one TCR beta chain sequence together with its context. Its specificity is unknown. These data come from a study of T cells expressing NK-cell markers. At the level of the study: Each TCR beta repertoire originated in sorted T cells that were CD3+CD56+NKG2C+, CD3+CD56+NKG2C- or CD3+CD56-NKG2C+.

Overall study results and limits: HCMV specificity was not established for the expanded NKG2C+ T cell clones. In a few donors, these clonotypes also led the CD3+CD56-NKG2C+ fraction.

Reanalyzing the 5' RACE reads, TCRdb keeps one entry per CDR3 protein, without DNA. The sample table sets out a few hundred thousand distinct CDR3 sequences. The TCR was taken from a woman between 50 and 59 years old in good health. What was sequenced was blood T cells: a sorted CD56 or NKG2C T cell subset, CD4+ or CD8+ T cells, or bulk PBMC T cells (not recorded which).

The chain's CDR3 is CASGRAGTSGRAADTQYF. The chain joins TRBV12-5 to TRBJ2-3; the TRBD2 assignment by TCRdb is unverifiable without DNA. The CDR3 totals 18 residues. CDR1 is LGHNT and CDR2 is FRNRAP in the germline V gene.